A selection of T cell receptor beta chains follows, all from one sample in a study of cytomegalovirus exposure and HLA in healthy donors. Libraries were prepared by immunoSEQ multiplex PCR; TCRdb keeps only in-frame clonotypes and omits some of them. Of approximately 290,000 clones listed, roughly 80% are singletons. Sequencing was performed on PBMCs. These receptors all stem from a girl aged 2-10 years in good health and CMV-seronegative. CDR3s include the opening cysteine and the closing phenylalanine or tryptophan. A D gene is named only where the DNA matches it firmly. Clone size is stated in some rows and not others, as once, few, many or a class when expanded.

>TRBV6-5|-|TRBJ2-5|once
CASSTQETQYF
TGTGCCAGCAGTACTCAAGAGACCCAGTACTTC
>TRBV18|-|TRBJ1-3|-
CASSPPGAGNTIYF
TGTGCCAGCTCACCACCAGGGGCTGGAAACACCATATATTTT
>TRBV7-9|TRBD1|TRBJ2-7|-
CASSADRGPSRYF
TGTGCCAGCAGCGCGGACAGGGGCCCGTCGCGGTACTTC
>TRBV5-1|-|TRBJ1-5|-
CASSPDSDNQPQHF
TGCGCCAGCAGCCCGGACAGTGATAATCAGCCCCAGCATTTT
>TRBV20-1|-|TRBJ1-1|few
CSALGLPEAFF
TGCAGTGCTCTAGGACTGCCTGAAGCTTTCTTT
>TRBV15|TRBD1|TRBJ1-2|-
CATSELTSGTGGGGYTF
TGTGCCACCAGCGAGCTCACCTCCGGGACAGGGGGCGGAGGCTACACCTTC
>TRBV6-1|TRBD2|TRBJ2-7|-
CASRRGRIYEQYF
TGTGCCAGCAGGCGCGGGAGGATTTACGAGCAGTACTTC
>TRBV7-9|TRBD1|TRBJ2-6|-
CSSSLDRAWGANVLTF
TGTTCCAGCAGCTTAGACAGGGCGTGGGGGGCCAACGTCCTGACTTTC
>TRBV14|-|TRBJ2-7|-
CASSQSYPFETYEQYF
TGTGCCAGCAGCCAGAGTTATCCCTTCGAAACCTACGAGCAGTACTTC
>TRBV9|-|TRBJ1-2|-
CASSAEHRGYTF
TGTGCCAGCAGCGCTGAACACAGGGGCTACACCTTC
>TRBV27|-|TRBJ1-4|-
CASSPDDSHNEKLFF
TGTGCCAGCAGTCCCGACGACAGCCATAATGAAAAACTGTTTTTT
>TRBV5-1|-|TRBJ1-3|-
CASSLTGTVSGNTIYF
TGCGCCAGCAGCTTGACAGGGACCGTCTCTGGAAACACCATATATTTT
>TRBV19|-|TRBJ1-1|-
CASSINRRVNTEAFF
TGTGCCAGTAGTATTAATCGCAGGGTGAACACTGAAGCTTTCTTT
>TRBV9|-|TRBJ1-2|-
CASSPRGSVFYGYTF
TGTGCCAGCAGCCCTAGGGGGTCGGTGTTCTATGGCTACACCTTC
>TRBV5-1|-|TRBJ2-7|-
CASSHQAGLGYEQYF
TGCGCCAGCAGCCACCAAGCAGGGCTCGGCTACGAGCAGTACTTC
>TRBV5-4|-|TRBJ2-2|-
CASSLGGASEELFF
TGTGCCAGCAGCCTAGGTGGCGCCTCCGAGGAGCTGTTTTTT
>TRBV25-1|-|TRBJ2-4|-
CASSEGAERTVKNIQYF
TGTGCCAGCAGTGAAGGTGCGGAGCGGACCGTCAAAAACATTCAGTACTTC
>TRBV27|TRBD2|TRBJ2-1|-
CASSSAGTKEGNEQFF
TGTGCCAGCAGTTCGGCCGGGACTAAGGAAGGGAATGAGCAGTTCTTC
>TRBV7-9|TRBD1|TRBJ1-2|once
CASSLGQGDPNYGYTF
TGTGCCAGCAGCTTAGGACAGGGGGACCCCAACTATGGCTACACCTTC
>TRBV11-1|-|TRBJ2-6|-
CASSFQIGANVLTF
TGTGCCAGCAGCTTTCAAATTGGGGCCAACGTCCTGACTTTC
>TRBV30|TRBD1|TRBJ1-2|-
CAWSVGTGSGYTF
TGTGCCTGGAGTGTTGGGACAGGCTCTGGCTACACCTTC
>TRBV4-1|-|TRBJ2-1|-
CASSLLSGPYNEQFF
TGCGCCAGCAGCCTCCTGAGCGGCCCTTACAATGAGCAGTTCTTC
>TRBV23-1|-|TRBJ2-5|-
CASSRPTGIGETQYF
TGCGCCAGCAGTCGCCCAACGGGGATCGGGGAGACCCAGTACTTC
>TRBV5-1|TRBD2|TRBJ2-7|-
CASSRGSGYEQYF
TGCGCCAGCAGCCGGGGTAGCGGGTACGAGCAGTACTTC
>TRBV18|TRBD1|TRBJ1-5|-
CASSPSGTGDNQPQHF
TGTGCCAGCTCACCCTCCGGGACAGGGGACAATCAGCCCCAGCATTTT
>TRBV27|TRBD2|TRBJ2-1|-
CASSFGLAGANEQFF
TGTGCCAGCAGTTTTGGGCTAGCGGGGGCGAATGAGCAGTTCTTC
>TRBV11-2|TRBD2|TRBJ2-2|-
CASSHSGRAVGELFF
TGTGCCAGCAGCCACAGCGGGAGGGCCGTCGGGGAGCTGTTTTTT
>TRBV10-3|TRBD2|TRBJ2-5|-
CAIRAGLAEQETQYF
TGTGCCATCAGAGCGGGACTAGCGGAACAAGAGACCCAGTACTTC
>TRBV5-1|TRBD1|TRBJ2-7|-
CASSFGTGPYEQYF
TGCGCCAGCAGCTTCGGGACAGGGCCTTACGAGCAGTACTTC
>TRBV6-4|-|TRBJ1-1|-
CASRPRGGRRDTEAFF
TGTGCCAGCCGCCCGCGGGGAGGGAGAAGAGACACTGAAGCTTTCTTT
>TRBV7-3|-|TRBJ2-4|-
CASSLAVQTNQYF
TGTGCCAGCAGCTTAGCGGTCCAGACTAATCAGTACTTC
>TRBV9|TRBD2|TRBJ2-1|-
CASSVGTGGPNEQFF
TGTGCCAGCAGCGTAGGAACGGGGGGGCCCAATGAGCAGTTCTTC
>TRBV7-6|-|TRBJ2-5|-
CASSLVSYQETQYF
TGTGCCAGCAGCCTAGTATCGTACCAAGAGACCCAGTACTTC
>TRBV23-1|TRBD1|TRBJ1-1|few
CASSQSRDRGPRDTEAFF
TGCGCCAGCAGTCAATCGCGGGACAGGGGGCCCCGTGACACTGAAGCTTTCTTT
>TRBV18|TRBD2|TRBJ2-1|-
CASSLLRGLALEQFF
TGTGCCAGCTCACTACTCCGGGGACTAGCCCTTGAGCAGTTCTTC
>TRBV23-1|-|TRBJ2-3|-
CASTKCRGTDTQYF
TGCGCCAGCACCAAATGCCGGGGGACAGATACGCAGTATTTT
>TRBV5-1|TRBD2|TRBJ2-2|-
CASSMRGDTGELFF
TGCGCCAGCAGCATGCGGGGGGACACCGGGGAGCTGTTTTTT
>TRBV9|-|TRBJ2-7|-
CASSVAPAGHEQYF
TGTGCCAGCAGCGTTGCCCCCGCGGGTCACGAGCAGTACTTC
>TRBV6-6|TRBD1|TRBJ1-5|few
CASSYPDRAGNQPQHF
TGTGCCAGCAGTTATCCGGACAGGGCGGGCAATCAGCCCCAGCATTTT
>TRBV5-1|-|TRBJ2-5|-
CASSLGRDRETQYF
TGCGCCAGCAGCTTGGGCAGGGATCGGGAGACCCAGTACTTC
>TRBV6-5|TRBD2|TRBJ2-5|-
CASSYGTSGSQETQYF
TGTGCCAGCAGTTACGGGACTAGCGGCAGTCAAGAGACCCAGTACTTC
>TRBV28|TRBD1|TRBJ2-7|few
CASSYRDRSSWQYF
TGTGCCAGCAGTTACCGGGACAGGTCTTCGTGGCAGTACTTC
>TRBV10-2|-|TRBJ2-1|-
CASRQAGSREKFF
TGCGCCAGCCGCCAAGCTGGCAGCCGGGAGAAGTTCTTC
>TRBV7-2|-|TRBJ1-2|-
CASSLETAYGYTF
TGTGCCAGCAGCTTAGAGACAGCCTATGGCTACACCTTC
>TRBV7-2|TRBD2|TRBJ2-7|-
CASGLAGGLSEQYF
TGTGCCAGCGGACTAGCGGGAGGGCTAAGTGAGCAGTACTTC